This T cell receptor beta chain was captured in a study of cytomegalovirus exposure and HLA in healthy donors. Whole-study results and caveats: High sensitivity and specificity were reportedly achieved when the classifier diagnosed cytomegalovirus status.

CDR1 is MNHEY and CDR2 is SMNVEV in the germline V gene (reference sequence). Trimming shortened V by 4 bases and J by 2 bases, and 2 bases separated the two germline ends. CDR3 length equals 12 residues. Comment on this clone: Its antigen is undetermined.

The repertoire was sequenced with immunoSEQ multiplex PCR; TCRdb's copy has only in-frame clones and lacks some. The sample lists about 160,000 clones; approximately 89% were seen once. Sequences were obtained from PBMCs. The chain joins TRBV27 to TRBJ2-2; no clear D gene. This clonotype originated in a man between 18 and 35 years old in good health and CMV-seropositive. CDR3 in amino acids: CASSSNTGELFF. The CDR3 region has the DNA TGTGCCAGCAGTTCAAACACCGGGGAGCTGTTTTTT.